These 28 T cell receptor beta chains originate from one sample sequenced in a study of immune reconstitution after stem cell transplant in scleroderma. TCRdb ran MiXCR on the RT-PCR reads and lists one entry per CDR3 protein. The table has 2,000 to 3,000 distinct CDR3 sequences, 6.4% seen once. Sampling was conducted before or after autologous hematopoietic stem cell transplantation (not recorded which). Receptor source: a female donor with systemic sclerosis.

The chain combines TRBV15 with TRBJ2-3, with D unclear. V was clipped by 0 bases and J by 1 base, with 11 bases between them. The CDR3 consists of 16 residues. Germline loops: CDR1 LNHNV, CDR2 YYDKDF (reference sequence). CDR3 DNA: TGTGCCACCAGCAGAGATCGCGGTTGGGGCACAGATACGCAGTATTTT. Translation gives CATSRDRGWGTDTQYF. Combining the CDR3 with reference TRBV15 and TRBJ2-3 gives the whole variable domain DAMVIQNPRYQVTQFGKPVTLSCSQTLNHNVMYWYQQKSSQAPKLLFHYYDKDFNNEADTPDNFQSRRPNTSFCFLDIRSPGLGDTAMYLCATSRDRGWGTDTQYFGPGTRLTVL.

This clonotype is medium-sized. The V call is TRBV20-1, the J call TRBJ2-5; TRBD2 might be the D (6 bases). The V gene lost 0 bases and the J gene lost 5 bases, with 19 bases spanning the gap. The CDR3 is 16 residues long. Germline V gene data show CDR1 as DFQATT and CDR2 as SNEGSKA (reference sequence). CDR3: CSAREKRAPQGETQYF. CDR3 DNA sequence: TGCAGTGCTAGAGAGAAGCGGGCCCCCCAGGGTGAGACCCAGTACTTC.

This clonotype is medium-sized in the sample. The J gene is TRBJ2-2, the V gene TRBV9, with 12 bases identical to TRBD2. Germline V gene data show CDR1 as SGDLS and CDR2 as YYNGEE. This CDR3 comprises 16 residues. V lost 0 bases and J lost 8; bases outside the gene matches: 5. The CDR3 region has the DNA TGTGCCAGCAGCGTAGGGACTAGCGGGAATTCTGGGGAGCTGTTTTTT. Translation: CASSVGTSGNSGELFF.

This clonotype is medium-sized (0.01 to 0.1%) in the sample. The CDR3 DNA reads as TGTGCCAGCAGCCAGATACCCCCGCCCGAAGAGACCCAGTACTTC. Translating gives CASSQIPPPEETQYF. The chain joins TRBV6-2 or TRBV6-3 to TRBJ2-5; D uncertain. This CDR3 comprises 15 residues. Trimming cost V 6 bases and J 3 bases, with 17 bases left between them. From germline, CDR1 is MNHEY and CDR2 SVGEGT.

In this sample, this clonotype is medium-sized (0.01 to 0.1%). A junction boundary mismatches the germline segment, possibly from a read error. The rearrangement uses TRBV5-1 and TRBJ2-1; unclear D gene. This CDR3 is built from 16 residues. CDR1 SGHRS and CDR2 YFSETQ come from the germline V gene. The chain's CDR3 is CASSLTPKSSYNGQFF. CDR3 bases: TGCGCCAGCAGCTTGACTCCGAAGAGCTCCTACAATGGGCAGTTCTTC.

This clonotype has only a few counts. This rearrangement joins TRBV20-1 to TRBJ1-5, with 9 bases that match TRBD1. The CDR3 covers 18 residues. The junction had 15 bases not matched to a gene; V was cut back by 6 bases and J by 0 bases. CDR1 and CDR2 (germline): DFQATT, SNEGSKA (reference sequence). CDR3 DNA sequence: TGCAGTGCCCCCTCGGGGACAGGGACTACATATAGCAATCAGCCCCAGCATTTT. Protein product: CSAPSGTGTTYSNQPQHF.

The rearrangement links TRBV20-1 to TRBJ1-1, with a possible D match to TRBD1 (5 bases). The length of the CDR3 is 15 residues. Germline assignment: CDR1 DFQATT and CDR2 SNEGSKA (reference sequence). V was shortened by 1 base and J by 0 bases, with 12 bases between the two germline ends. Written as DNA, the CDR3 is TGCAGTGCTAGAGGGGGACCGACGCTGAACACTGAAGCTTTCTTT. It yields the protein CSARGGPTLNTEAFF.

This clonotype is hyperexpanded. The chain recombines TRBV11-2 with TRBJ2-5; D gene uncertain. Trimming cost V 3 bases and J 5 bases, with 16 bases left between them. There are 15 residues in the CDR3. The germline gives CDR1 SGHAT, CDR2 FQNNGV. The chain's CDR3 is CASSLSSVGQETQYF. The CDR3, as DNA: TGTGCCAGCAGCTTGTCCTCAGTGGGCCAGGAGACCCAGTACTTC.

This clonotype was recorded a few times. The junction shows a germline mismatch at one end, possibly a read error. The chain carries TRBV27 and TRBJ1-5; 9 nucleotides line up with TRBD1. In germline, CDR1 is MNHEY, CDR2 SMNVEV (reference sequence). This CDR3 region has 13 residues. CDR3 sequence: CAGRTGESQPQHF. DNA of the CDR3: TGTGCCGGCAGGACAGGGGAAAGTCAGCCCCAGCATTTT.

By share, this clonotype ranks as medium-sized. The gene calls are TRBV5-1 and TRBJ1-4; 7 bases align to TRBD1. J gave up 2 bases and V 5 bases, and 0 bases lay outside the gene matches. Looked up from germline, CDR1 is SGHRS and CDR2 is YFSETQ. The CDR3 contains 13 residues. For the CDR3, the DNA is TGCGCCAGCAGGGACAGGACTAATGAAAAACTGTTTTTT. Translating it yields CASRDRTNEKLFF.

This clonotype was detected only a few times. The rearrangement uses TRBV28 and TRBJ1-2, with TRBD1 as a possible D gene (5 bases). Trimming removed 2 bases from V and 5 bases from J, with 12 bases in between. The germline V gene encodes CDR1 MDHEN and CDR2 SYDVKM. CDR3 length: 14 amino acids. CDR3 region: CASSLGAGAYGYTF. CDR3 coding DNA: TGTGCCAGCAGTTTAGGGGCAGGCGCATATGGCTACACCTTC.

This clonotype counts as medium-sized. The chain uses TRBV10-2 and TRBJ2-2, with TRBD2 matching 8 bases. Germline V gene lookup returns CDR1 WSHSY and CDR2 SAAADI. The V segment lost 6 bases and the J segment 7 bases; nucleotides outside the gene matches: 10. CDR3 length equals 15 residues. The CDR3: CASRLYSGAVGELFF. The CDR3 region has the DNA TGCGCCAGCAGATTATATAGCGGGGCCGTCGGGGAGCTGTTTTTT.

This clonotype was seen only a few times. The CDR3 bases are TGTGCCAGCAGCTTGGCCCAGGACAATGAGCAGTTCTTC. It yields the protein CASSLAQDNEQFF. The chain employs TRBV7-8 and TRBJ2-1, with D unresolved. Trimming cost V 3 bases and J 5 bases, with 8 bases left between them. CDR1 is SGHVS, CDR2 FQNEAQ, per germline. The CDR3 length is 13 residues.

The CDR3 DNA is TGCGCCAGCAGCTTGGGTACGCGAGCTTTCTTT. Encoded protein: CASSLGTRAFF. This chain uses TRBV5-1 with TRBJ1-1; the D is unclear. The germline V and J ends were trimmed by 0 bases and 10 bases, with 7 bases remaining between them. This CDR3 contains 11 residues. Germline CDR1 and CDR2: SGHRS and YFSETQ.

In its sample, this clonotype was seen a few times. The rearrangement joins TRBV15 to TRBJ1-3, with 7 bases lining up with TRBD1. Germline trimming cut 2 bases from V and 0 bases from J; bases unmatched to any gene: 4. Germline-derived CDR1 and CDR2 are LNHNV and YYDKDF (reference sequence). The CDR3 runs to 16 residues. The CDR3 nucleotides are TGTGCCACCAGCAGACAGGGGGGCCACTCTGGAAACACCATATATTTT. This encodes CATSRQGGHSGNTIYF.

The rearrangement links TRBV29-1 to TRBJ2-1, with 8 bases lining up with TRBD2. Losses at the gene ends were 2 bases for V and 4 bases for J; bases not matched to a gene: 4. The CDR3 extends over 14 amino acids. CDR1 is SQVTM, CDR2 ANQGSEA, per germline. CDR3 nucleotides: TGCAGCGTTGAACCGGGCGGGGGGTACAATGAGCAGTTCTTC. The encoded protein is CSVEPGGGYNEQFF.

This clonotype came up a few times. The V call is TRBV10-3, the J call TRBJ1-1; D gene ambiguous. CDR1 is ENHRY, CDR2 SYGVKD, per germline. V was clipped by 10 bases and J by 8 bases, with 14 bases between them. The CDR3 contains 11 residues. The CDR3 DNA reads as TGTGCCACCCTAGCACAGACAGAAGCTTTCTTT. It is translated as CATLAQTEAFF.

The chain links TRBV29-1 to TRBJ1-4; 7 nucleotides line up with TRBD1. From germline, CDR1 is SQVTM and CDR2 ANQGSEA. This CDR3 spans 13 amino acids. Losses at the gene ends were 7 bases for V and 4 bases for J; bases not matched to a gene: 6. This CDR3 reads CSATGALNEKLFF. Here the CDR3 DNA reads TGCAGCGCCACAGGGGCCCTTAATGAAAAACTGTTTTTT.

This clonotype is medium-sized within its sample. This rearrangement joins TRBV5-1 to TRBJ2-5; 7 bases map to TRBD1. The germline V gene encodes CDR1 SGHRS and CDR2 YFSETQ. Trimming removed 6 bases from V and 0 bases from J; junction bases left unmatched: 8. The CDR3 totals 15 residues. CDR3 sequence: CASTRDRPYQETQYF. For the CDR3, the DNA is TGCGCCAGCACCCGGGACAGACCGTACCAAGAGACCCAGTACTTC.

This clonotype is large in the sample. The rearrangement uses TRBV2 and TRBJ1-1; a possible D gene is TRBD1 (5 bases). The CDR3 covers 13 residues. The germline V gene encodes CDR1 SNHLY and CDR2 FYNNEI. Trimming stripped 8 bases from V and 11 bases from J, with 21 bases between. CDR3 DNA: TGTGCCAGCGATACGGGGACCCGTGGAGCGGCTTTCTTT. It specifies CASDTGTRGAAFF.

By proportion, this clonotype is large. This sequence joins TRBV5-1 and TRBJ2-7; TRBD1 aligns across 10 bases. From germline, CDR1 is SGHRS and CDR2 YFSETQ. The CDR3 loop spans 17 amino acids. The V gene end was trimmed by 0 bases and the J gene end by 5 bases; junction bases not matched to a gene: 11. The CDR3 is CASSLAESGQGFDEQYF. The CDR3 DNA follows: TGCGCCAGCAGCTTGGCCGAGTCGGGACAGGGGTTCGACGAGCAGTACTTC.

Within the sample, this clonotype is medium-sized. The chain combines TRBV20-1 with TRBJ2-2; 10 bases match TRBD2. Germline values: CDR1 DFQATT, CDR2 SNEGSKA (reference sequence). V shed 1 base and J 5 bases; nucleotides not matched to a gene: 7. The CDR3 covers 16 residues. DNA of the CDR3: TGCAGTGCTAGAGCCCCTAGCGGGGGAGATACCGGGGAGCTGTTTTTT. Residues: CSARAPSGGDTGELFF.

The CDR3 sequence: CASSLVGSVREQFF. The DNA of the CDR3 is TGTGCCAGCAGCTTAGTGGGGAGTGTTAGGGAGCAGTTCTTC. The chain recombines TRBV7-2 with TRBJ2-1, with D perhaps matching TRBD2 (5 bases). Germline CDR1 and CDR2: SGHTA and FQGNSA. This CDR3 has 14 residues. V lost 1 base and J lost 10, with 14 bases in between.

By share, this clonotype counts as medium-sized. This sequence joins TRBV5-5 and TRBJ1-1; D might be TRBD1 (6 bases). V gave up 2 bases and J gave up 5 bases, with 10 bases separating them. The CDR3 runs 13 residues. CDR1 and CDR2 (germline): SGHKS, YYEKEE (reference sequence). This CDR3 is CASSFSGVTEAFF. The CDR3 DNA reads as TGTGCCAGCAGCTTTTCAGGGGTTACTGAAGCTTTCTTT.

The chain has TRBV20-1 and TRBJ2-1; no firm D call. Per the germline V gene, CDR1 is DFQATT and CDR2 is SNEGSKA (reference sequence). This CDR3 is 11 amino acids long. V was clipped by 4 bases and J by 8 bases, with 9 bases between them. CDR3 region: CSANFIDEQFF. The CDR3 coding sequence is TGCAGTGCTAACTTTATCGATGAGCAGTTCTTC.

This clonotype was seen a few times. CDR3 DNA: TGCAGTGCTACAGGGAACTATGGCTACACCTTC. Translation: CSATGNYGYTF. The J gene is TRBJ1-2, the V gene TRBV20-1; D may be TRBD1 (5 bases). The CDR3 contains 11 residues. Germline CDR1 is DFQATT and CDR2 is SNEGSKA (reference sequence). The V and J ends lost 4 bases and 2 bases respectively, with 5 bases between them.

The genes are TRBV2 and TRBJ2-5; D remains ambiguous. The CDR3 runs to 15 residues. Germline CDR1 SNHLY, CDR2 FYNNEI. V was pared by 0 bases and J by 5 bases, with 13 bases between. The CDR3 nucleotides read TGTGCCAGCAGTGAAGCGTCTCATAAGGTTGAGACCCAGTACTTC. It encodes CASSEASHKVETQYF.

This sequence joins TRBV7-2 and TRBJ2-7; D may match TRBD1 or TRBD2 (5 bases each). The V end was cut by 3 bases, the J end by 0 bases, with 9 bases between. The CDR3 totals 14 residues. CDR1 and CDR2 from the germline V gene are SGHTA and FQGNSA. Here the CDR3 reads CASSLGRNSYEQYF. The CDR3 coding sequence is TGTGCCAGCAGCTTGGGACGGAACTCCTACGAGCAGTACTTC.